The rows below give T cell receptor beta chains drawn from one sample of a study of blood T cell repertoires in COVID-19. Measured with immunoSEQ multiplex PCR; TCRdb has only the in-frame clones, and not every one. The sample includes around 100,000 clones, approximately 86% of them seen just once. Input material: peripheral blood. These TCRs come from a man between 35 and 55 years old with acute or convalescent COVID-19. CDR3s include the opening cysteine and the closing phenylalanine or tryptophan. D genes are given only for firm matches. Clone size is not always given. Where it is, it says once, few, many or a class for expanded clones.

V: TRBV4-1
D: TRBD2
J: TRBJ2-1
size: few
DNA: TGCGCCAGCAGCCCCCGGGAGGGAAATGAGCAGTTCTTC
CDR3: CASSPREGNEQFF

V: TRBV11-2
D: NA
J: TRBJ2-5
size: NA
DNA: TGTGCCAGCGGGGGCAGGGTGGAAGAGACCCAGTACTTC
CDR3: CASGGRVEETQYF

V: TRBV18
D: NA
J: TRBJ1-1
size: once
DNA: TGTGCCAGCTCACCCATATTGCAACAGAACACTGAAGCTTTCTTT
CDR3: CASSPILQQNTEAFF

V: TRBV10-1
D: TRBD2
J: TRBJ2-6
size: NA
DNA: TGCGCCAGCATAGGACTAGCGGGGTTCAGCTCTGGGGCCAACGTCCTGACTTTC
CDR3: CASIGLAGFSSGANVLTF

V: TRBV9
D: NA
J: TRBJ1-6
size: NA
DNA: TGTGCCAGCAGCGTAGCTAGGACTAGGGATTCACCCCTCCACTTT
CDR3: CASSVARTRDSPLHF

V: TRBV2
D: NA
J: TRBJ2-1
size: NA
DNA: TGTGCCAGCAGTGAGGGGGCCCGCAATGAGCAGTTCTTC
CDR3: CASSEGARNEQFF

V: TRBV5-6
D: NA
J: TRBJ2-2
size: once
DNA: TGTGCCAGCAGCTTGATTCGGGCCGGGGAGCTGTTTTTT
CDR3: CASSLIRAGELFF

V: TRBV2
D: TRBD1
J: TRBJ1-5
size: NA
DNA: TGTGCCAGCAGACCCCGGACAGGGGTGAGGCAGCCCCAGCATTTT
CDR3: CASRPRTGVRQPQHF

V: TRBV15
D: NA
J: TRBJ2-1
size: NA
DNA: TGTGCCACCAGCAAAAGGGGGATGAGGTCAAGCTCCTACAATGAGCAGTTCTTC
CDR3: CATSKRGMRSSSYNEQFF

V: TRBV6-5
D: NA
J: TRBJ2-7
size: NA
DNA: TGTGCCAGCAGTTACTCGACAGGACCAAAATCCTACGAGCAGTACTTC
CDR3: CASSYSTGPKSYEQYF

V: TRBV9
D: NA
J: TRBJ1-2
size: NA
DNA: TGTGCCAGCAGCGACCAGGGCGGGATCTATGGCTACACCTTC
CDR3: CASSDQGGIYGYTF

V: TRBV2
D: TRBD1
J: TRBJ1-2
size: NA
DNA: TGTGCCAGCAGTGTGGGACAGGGGCGAGGCTACACCTTC
CDR3: CASSVGQGRGYTF

V: TRBV19
D: TRBD1
J: TRBJ1-5
size: NA
DNA: TGTGCCAGTAGTATTTTTGGGGGACAGGGAGAGCAGCCCCAGCATTTT
CDR3: CASSIFGGQGEQPQHF

V: TRBV7-2
D: TRBD2
J: TRBJ2-1
size: once
DNA: TGTGCCAGCAGTCGAAGCGGGGGGGCCTCCTACAATGAGCAGTTCTTC
CDR3: CASSRSGGASYNEQFF

V: TRBV30
D: NA
J: TRBJ2-2
size: NA
DNA: TGTGCCTGGAGTATCAGAAATACCGGGGAGCTGTTTTTT
CDR3: CAWSIRNTGELFF

V: TRBV7-3
D: NA
J: TRBJ1-1
size: NA
DNA: TGTGCCAGCAGCTTAACGCAAGAGAGCCCTGAAGCTTTCTTT
CDR3: CASSLTQESPEAFF

V: TRBV7-2
D: TRBD1
J: TRBJ1-5
size: NA
DNA: TGTGCCAGCAGCCAGACAGGGGGCAGTGATCAGCCCCAGCATTTT
CDR3: CASSQTGGSDQPQHF

V: TRBV30
D: NA
J: TRBJ1-5
size: NA
DNA: TGTGCCTGGAGTGTACCAGGGAACGATCAGCCCCAGCATTTT
CDR3: CAWSVPGNDQPQHF

V: TRBV27
D: TRBD1
J: TRBJ1-5
size: NA
DNA: TGTGCCAGCCGGGGACAGTTTAGCAATCAGCCCCAGCATTTT
CDR3: CASRGQFSNQPQHF